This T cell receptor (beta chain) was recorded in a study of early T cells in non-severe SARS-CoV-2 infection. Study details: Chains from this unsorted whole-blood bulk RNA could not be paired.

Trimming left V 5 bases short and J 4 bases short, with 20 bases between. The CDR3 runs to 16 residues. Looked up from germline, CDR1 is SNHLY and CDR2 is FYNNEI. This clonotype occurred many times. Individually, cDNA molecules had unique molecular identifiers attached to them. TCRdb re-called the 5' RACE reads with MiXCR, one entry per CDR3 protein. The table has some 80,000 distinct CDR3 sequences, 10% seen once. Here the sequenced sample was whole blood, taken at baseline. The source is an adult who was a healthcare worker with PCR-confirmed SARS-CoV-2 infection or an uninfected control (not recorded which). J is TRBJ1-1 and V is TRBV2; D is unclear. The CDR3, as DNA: TGTGCCAGCAGTACCCCAACCGGGCACCTTAGCACTGAAGCTTTCTTT. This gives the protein CASSTPTGHLSTEAFF.